Listed below are T cell receptor beta chains from one sample, sequenced in a study of cytomegalovirus exposure and HLA in healthy donors. Repertoires were generated with immunoSEQ multiplex PCR, while TCRdb's copy carries only in-frame clones and drops some. The sample has roughly 110,000 clones; roughly 68% are singletons. Input material: PBMCs. The source of these receptors is a man under 40 in good health and CMV-seropositive. CDR3s leave out the opening cysteine and the closing phenylalanine or tryptophan. A D gene is named only where the DNA matches it firmly.

CDR3: ASSSTSSGAFNEQF; D: TRBD2; V: TRBV5-1
CDR3: ASSLSGGPYNEQF; D: -; V: TRBV27
CDR3: ASSLTGTANYGYT; D: -; V: TRBV11-3
CDR3: ASSLDSYGYT; D: -; V: TRBV5-4
CDR3: ASSSAPGIDTQY; D: -; V: TRBV28
CDR3: ASRARRGRGYGYT; D: -; V: TRBV27
CDR3: ASSQGTYEQY; D: -; V: TRBV14
CDR3: ASSYPGTDYGYT; D: TRBD1; V: TRBV19
CDR3: SVGPGQGGGNTIY; D: TRBD1; V: TRBV29-1
CDR3: ASSPSHQGAYYEQY; D: TRBD1; V: TRBV18
CDR3: ASSPDILGTEAF; D: -; V: TRBV19
CDR3: ASGHRDELF; D: -; V: TRBV7-8
CDR3: ASSLGLGQGGRGAKNIQY; D: TRBD1; V: TRBV19
CDR3: ASSGQVQETQY; D: TRBD1; V: TRBV6-5